Below, 27 T cell receptor beta chains from the same sample are listed, as sequenced in a study of beta chain features in type 1 diabetes. Expressed TCRB transcripts got sequenced, as all isolated RNA was reverse transcribed. This table comes from immunoSEQ multiplex PCR, and its TCRdb copy is limited to in-frame clones, with some not included. The table records about 350,000 clones, around a fifth of them present only once. Sequencing input: naive CD4+ T cells from blood. These receptors were taken from a woman between 18 and 30 years old in good health.

In this sample, this clone turned up a few times. V and J are TRBV29-1 and TRBJ2-7, with 7 bases fitting TRBD1. After removal of 7 bases from V and 7 bases from J, the junction contained 7 bases not matched to a gene. This CDR3 has 11 residues. Germline-derived CDR1 and CDR2 are SQVTM and ANQGSEA. CDR3 DNA: TGCAGCGCGACAGGGCCTGGGGAGCAGTACTTC. Protein sequence: CSATGPGEQYF.

This CDR3 reads CASGSGTVGNEQFF. DNA for the CDR3: TGCGCCAGCGGGTCGGGGACAGTTGGCAATGAGCAGTTCTTC. V gene TRBV5-1 combines with J gene TRBJ2-1, with 7 bases matching TRBD1. Trimming at V came to 7 bases and at J to 6 bases, leaving 10 bases not matched to a gene. The V gene's germline CDR1 is SGHRS and CDR2 YFSETQ. The CDR3 has 14 residues.

This clone was detected a few times. The chain links TRBV4-3 to TRBJ1-1, with D uncertain. V gave up 3 bases and J gave up 1 base, with 15 bases separating them. Germline V gives CDR1 LGHNA, CDR2 YSLEER. There are 16 residues in the CDR3. The CDR3 DNA is TGCGCCAGCAGCCACGGGGAGGGATCTGCGAACACTGAAGCTTTCTTT. Protein sequence: CASSHGEGSANTEAFF.

J is TRBJ2-1 and V is TRBV7-2; 10 nucleotides match TRBD2. Trimming took 4 bases from V and 6 from J; bases not matched to a gene: 6. Germline V CDR1 and CDR2: SGHTA, FQGNSA. The CDR3 runs to 15 residues. The DNA of the CDR3 is TGTGCCAGCAGCTCAATAGCGGGGGGCAGCAATGAGCAGTTCTTC. Residues: CASSSIAGGSNEQFF.

This clone has just one count. The chain has TRBV7-3 and TRBJ2-7; D not resolved. Germline V gene lookup returns CDR1 SGHTA and CDR2 FQGTGA. This CDR3 is 11 amino acids long. V was shortened by 6 bases and J by 7 bases, with 10 bases between the two germline ends. The CDR3 nucleotides are TGTGCCAGCAGGTCGCGTCGAGAGCAGTACTTC. The encoded protein is CASRSRREQYF.

J is TRBJ2-7 and V is TRBV10-3; D is unresolved. CDR1 ENHRY and CDR2 SYGVKD come from the germline V gene. V lost 2 bases and J 2 bases, leaving 4 bases between the germline ends. The CDR3 loop spans 12 amino acids. The CDR3 sequence: CAISERAYEQYF. The CDR3 region has the DNA TGTGCCATCAGTGAGCGGGCCTACGAGCAGTACTTC.

V is TRBV5-1 and J is TRBJ2-5, with D maybe TRBD2 (5 bases). The CDR3 loop spans 13 amino acids. Germline V gives CDR1 SGHRS, CDR2 YFSETQ. Trimming left V 1 base short and J 3 bases short, with 7 bases between. CDR3 loop: CASSLLAEETQYF. CDR3 nucleotides: TGCGCCAGCAGCTTGCTAGCAGAAGAGACCCAGTACTTC.

This chain uses TRBV7-9 with TRBJ2-6, with a tentative D call TRBD2 (6 bases). V was clipped by 1 base and J by 1 base, with 8 bases between them. CDR1 and CDR2 from the germline V gene are SEHNR and FQNEAQ (reference sequence). The length of the CDR3 is 16 residues. CDR3 region: CASSLGRESGANVLTF. Here the CDR3 DNA reads TGTGCCAGCAGCTTAGGACGGGAGTCTGGGGCCAACGTCCTGACTTTC.

The chain links TRBV27 to TRBJ2-2, with 9 bases that match TRBD2. CDR1 MNHEY and CDR2 SMNVEV come from the germline V gene (reference sequence). V trimming: 3 bases; J trimming: 6 bases; junction bases outside the gene matches: 2. The CDR3 spans 14 residues. The CDR3, as DNA: TGTGCCAGCAGTTTGCGGGAGGGGTCCGGGGAGCTGTTTTTT. Translation gives CASSLREGSGELFF.

The chain couples TRBV6-5 to TRBJ1-5; D is possibly TRBD1 (6 bases). The CDR3 runs 15 residues. CDR1 and CDR2 from the germline V gene are MNHEY and SVGAGI. CDR3 DNA sequence: TGTGCAACGAATGGGGGGGCATATAGCAATCAGCCCCAGCATTTT. This translates into CATNGGAYSNQPQHF.

This clone was counted between two and nine times. V and J are TRBV5-1 and TRBJ1-1; D ambiguous. CDR1 is SGHRS and CDR2 is YFSETQ in the germline V gene. The CDR3 runs 14 residues. V was shortened by 3 bases and J by 1 base, with 10 bases between the two germline ends. CDR3 amino acids: CASSSGSKNTEAFF. CDR3 bases: TGCGCCAGCAGCTCCGGGAGTAAGAACACTGAAGCTTTCTTT.

The chain carries TRBV29-1 and TRBJ1-1, with 8 bases that match TRBD1. Germline V CDR1 and CDR2: SQVTM, ANQGSEA. This CDR3 region has 12 residues. The V and J ends lost 3 bases and 3 bases, in that order; junction bases with no gene match: 0. CDR3 amino acids: CSVEDRDTEAFF. CDR3 DNA sequence: TGCAGCGTTGAGGACAGGGACACTGAAGCTTTCTTT.

The rearrangement uses TRBV27 and TRBJ1-1; D ambiguous. Germline V CDR1 and CDR2: MNHEY, SMNVEV (reference sequence). V lost 8 bases and J 1 base, leaving 11 bases between the germline ends. The CDR3 spans 13 residues. This CDR3 reads CASSRWANTEAFF. CDR3 sequence (DNA): TGTGCCAGCTCCCGGTGGGCGAACACTGAAGCTTTCTTT.

The chain uses TRBV7-9 and TRBJ1-4, with a weak D call TRBD1 (5 bases). The CDR3 length is 14 residues. V lost 5 bases and J 5 bases, leaving 12 bases between the germline ends. Germline V gene sequence: CDR1 SEHNR, CDR2 FQNEAQ (reference sequence). Written as DNA, the CDR3 is TGTGCCAGCAGCCCCCCAGGGTGGAATGAAAAACTGTTTTTT. Amino acid sequence: CASSPPGWNEKLFF.

This clone was counted only a few times. The chain carries TRBV29-1 and TRBJ1-2, with D tentatively TRBD1 (5 bases). The V end was cut by 6 bases, the J end by 6 bases, with 14 bases between. The CDR3 has 12 amino acids. CDR1 is SQVTM and CDR2 is ANQGSEA in the germline V gene. Here the CDR3 reads CSVVQGRDGYTF. The DNA for the CDR3 is TGCAGCGTAGTCCAGGGAAGGGATGGCTACACCTTC.

The V and J genes are TRBV10-3 and TRBJ2-7, with 12 bases lining up with TRBD1. The CDR3 has 17 residues. V was pared by 2 bases and J by 5 bases, with 10 bases of the junction left unmatched. The germline V gene encodes CDR1 ENHRY and CDR2 SYGVKD. The DNA for the CDR3 is TGTGCCATCAGTGAGGCGGGAATCGGGACAGGGGGCGACGAGCAGTACTTC. Translation gives CAISEAGIGTGGDEQYF.

The genes are TRBV27 and TRBJ2-5; TRBD1 matches 8 bases. The V gene's germline CDR1 is MNHEY and CDR2 SMNVEV (reference sequence). The junction had 9 bases not matched to a gene; V was cut back by 6 bases and J by 3 bases. CDR3 size: 15 residues. As DNA, the CDR3 is TGTGCCAGCAGGACCCAGGGGGCTTCGGAAGAGACCCAGTACTTC. Translated, it gives CASRTQGASEETQYF.

This rearrangement joins TRBV7-2 to TRBJ1-1; 8 bases line up with TRBD1. The CDR3 extends over 13 amino acids. The ends lost 5 bases at V and 4 bases at J; junction bases unmatched: 3. Germline V CDR1 and CDR2: SGHTA, FQGNSA. The DNA of the CDR3 is TGTGCCAGCAGCGTCCAGGGGGCCACTGAAGCTTTCTTT. It yields the protein CASSVQGATEAFF.

This clone was observed a handful of times. The chain recombines TRBV7-3 with TRBJ2-3; D remains unclear. V was clipped by 5 bases and J by 0 bases, with 15 bases between them. Germline V gene sequence: CDR1 SGHTA, CDR2 FQGTGA. The CDR3 is 16 amino acids. The CDR3 spells CASSLSRGGSTDTQYF. The CDR3 coding sequence is TGTGCCAGCAGCCTATCCCGTGGCGGTAGCACAGATACGCAGTATTTT.

V is TRBV6-6 and J is TRBJ2-1; 8 positions agree with TRBD1. Trimming removed 6 bases from V and 4 bases from J; junction bases left unmatched: 5. CDR1 and CDR2 (germline): MNHNY, SVGAGI (reference sequence). The CDR3 is made up of 14 amino acids. CDR3 protein: CASRGDRSYNEQFF. Here the CDR3 DNA reads TGTGCCAGCAGGGGGGACAGGTCGTACAATGAGCAGTTCTTC.

The chain uses TRBV15 and TRBJ1-2; 7 bases are a match to TRBD1. Germline CDR1 is LNHNV and CDR2 is YYDKDF (reference sequence). There are 13 residues in the CDR3. Unmatched junction bases numbered 8, after V lost 5 bases and J lost 8 bases. The CDR3 DNA sequence: TGTGCCACCAGCCGACCGATGACAGGGGGCTACACCTTC. Protein: CATSRPMTGGYTF.

This clone was observed a handful of times. This CDR3 is CASSPAGALNTEAFF. The CDR3 bases are TGTGCCAGCTCACCAGCGGGGGCCCTGAACACTGAAGCTTTCTTT. V and J are TRBV18 and TRBJ1-1; maybe TRBD1 (6 bases). The CDR3 covers 15 residues. CDR1 and CDR2 (germline): KGHSH, LQKENI. Trimming took 2 bases from V and 0 from J, leaving 10 bases between them. The variable domain in full, with the rest retrieved from reference TRBV18 and TRBJ1-1, is NAGVMQNPRHLVRRRGQEARLRCSPMKGHSHVYWYRQLPEEGLKFMVYLQKENIIDESGMPKERFSAEFPKEGPSILRIQQVVRGDSAAYFCASSPAGALNTEAFFGQGTRLTVV.

To note about this clone: The same CDR3 also results from other DNA sequences found in this sample. The chain employs TRBV5-1 and TRBJ2-5, with a tentative D call TRBD1 (6 bases). Germline V gene sequence: CDR1 SGHRS, CDR2 YFSETQ. The CDR3 covers 14 residues. Deletions cut 0 bases from V and 2 bases from J, with 8 bases between. The chain's CDR3 is CASSLGDTQETQYF. For the CDR3, the DNA is TGCGCCAGCAGCTTGGGGGACACACAAGAGACCCAGTACTTC.

The genes are TRBV5-6 and TRBJ2-6; a possible D gene is TRBD2 (5 bases). This CDR3 is built from 15 residues. V dropped 5 bases and J dropped 3 bases, with 12 bases sitting between them. Germline V gene lookup returns CDR1 SGHDT and CDR2 YYEEEE. In DNA, the CDR3 is TGTGCCAGCAGTCCGGCCGGGAATGGGGCCAACGTCCTGACTTTC. Its translation is CASSPAGNGANVLTF. Full variable domain (rest looked up from reference TRBV5-6 and TRBJ2-6): DAGVTQSPTHLIKTRGQQVTLRCSPKSGHDTVSWYQQALGQGPQFIFQYYEEEERQRGNFPDRFSGHQFPNYSSELNVNALLLGDSALYLCASSPAGNGANVLTFGAGSRLTVL.

V and J are TRBV5-5 and TRBJ2-5; a weak D match, TRBD1 (7 bases). The ends were cut back, 3 bases at V and 6 bases at J, with 15 bases in the middle. Per the germline V gene, CDR1 is SGHKS and CDR2 is YYEKEE (reference sequence). The CDR3 is made up of 14 amino acids. CDR3 in DNA: TGTGCCAGCAGCTCCTCCAGGGGGGCAAAGACCCAGTACTTC. The encoded protein is CASSSSRGAKTQYF. Drawing the rest from reference TRBV5-5 and TRBJ2-5, the complete variable domain is DAGVTQSPTHLIKTRGQQVTLRCSPISGHKSVSWYQQVLGQGPQFIFQYYEKEERGRGNFPDRFSARQFPNYSSELNVNALLLGDSALYLCASSSSRGAKTQYFGPGTRLLVL.

The V and J genes are TRBV30 and TRBJ1-2; tentative D call: TRBD1 (6 bases). Germline V gene lookup returns CDR1 GTSNPN and CDR2 SVGIG (reference sequence). Trimming removed 2 bases from V and 6 bases from J, with 10 bases in between. The CDR3 runs 12 residues. CDR3 sequence: CAWSRRTDGYTF. The CDR3 DNA reads TGTGCCTGGAGTCGGAGGACAGATGGCTACACCTTC.

Only a few counts were recorded for this clone. The chain carries TRBV4-2 and TRBJ2-1, with D maybe TRBD1 (5 bases). Germline-derived CDR1 and CDR2 are LGHNA and YNFKEQ. CDR3 length equals 15 residues. Trimming removed 0 bases at V and 6 bases at J, with 12 bases between. DNA of the CDR3: TGTGCCAGCAGCCAAGACGGCGGAAGGGGCAATGAGCAGTTCTTC. It specifies CASSQDGGRGNEQFF.